The clone carrying this T cell receptor (beta chain) was counted at least ten times. The antigen is undetermined. The source material, RNA transcripts, was used to amplify TCR beta CDR3 regions. In the first-round RT-PCR of the TCR CDR3, the HTBI primer set was used. Via MiXCR, TCRdb re-called the multiplex PCR reads, giving one row per CDR3 protein. This sample has just under 750,000 distinct CDR3 sequences, with under 45% found just once. Researchers defined stable Graves' hyperthyroidism as no ophthalmopathy progression within 18 months. This sample is part of a study of T cells in Graves' hyperthyroidism and ophthalmopathy. Study results and limitations: In the blood, most expanded thyroid clonotypes above 0.001 appeared as well.

The sample comprised blood. This sequence was found in a woman aged 40 to 50 with Graves' hyperthyroidism.

CDR3 bases: TGCGCCAGCAGCTACAGCGCGGGGGGGATTTCCTACGAGCAGTACTTC. Protein sequence: CASSYSAGGISYEQYF. The chain uses TRBV4-3 and TRBJ2-7; TRBD2 matches 9 bases. The CDR3 covers 16 residues. Germline V gene lookup returns CDR1 LGHNA and CDR2 YSLEER. The V gene end was trimmed by 5 bases and the J gene end by 1 base; junction bases not matched to a gene: 9.